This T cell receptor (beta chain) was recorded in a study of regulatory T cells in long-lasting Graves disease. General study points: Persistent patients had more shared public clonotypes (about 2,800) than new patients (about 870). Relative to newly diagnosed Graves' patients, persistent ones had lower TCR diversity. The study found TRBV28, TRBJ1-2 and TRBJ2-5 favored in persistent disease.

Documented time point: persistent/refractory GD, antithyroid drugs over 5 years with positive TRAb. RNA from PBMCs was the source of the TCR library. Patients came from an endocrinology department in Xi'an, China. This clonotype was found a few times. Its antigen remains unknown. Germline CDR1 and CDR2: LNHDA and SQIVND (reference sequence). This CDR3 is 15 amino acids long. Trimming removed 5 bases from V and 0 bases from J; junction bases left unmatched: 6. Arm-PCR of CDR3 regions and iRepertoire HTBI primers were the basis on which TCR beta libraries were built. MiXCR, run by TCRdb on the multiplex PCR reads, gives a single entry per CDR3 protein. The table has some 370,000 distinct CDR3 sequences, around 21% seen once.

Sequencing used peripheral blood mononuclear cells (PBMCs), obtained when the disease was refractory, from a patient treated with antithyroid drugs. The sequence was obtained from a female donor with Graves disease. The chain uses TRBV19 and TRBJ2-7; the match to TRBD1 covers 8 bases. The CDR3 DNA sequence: TGTGCCAGTAGTGCCGGGGACAGGAACTCCTACGAGCAGTACTTC. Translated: CASSAGDRNSYEQYF.